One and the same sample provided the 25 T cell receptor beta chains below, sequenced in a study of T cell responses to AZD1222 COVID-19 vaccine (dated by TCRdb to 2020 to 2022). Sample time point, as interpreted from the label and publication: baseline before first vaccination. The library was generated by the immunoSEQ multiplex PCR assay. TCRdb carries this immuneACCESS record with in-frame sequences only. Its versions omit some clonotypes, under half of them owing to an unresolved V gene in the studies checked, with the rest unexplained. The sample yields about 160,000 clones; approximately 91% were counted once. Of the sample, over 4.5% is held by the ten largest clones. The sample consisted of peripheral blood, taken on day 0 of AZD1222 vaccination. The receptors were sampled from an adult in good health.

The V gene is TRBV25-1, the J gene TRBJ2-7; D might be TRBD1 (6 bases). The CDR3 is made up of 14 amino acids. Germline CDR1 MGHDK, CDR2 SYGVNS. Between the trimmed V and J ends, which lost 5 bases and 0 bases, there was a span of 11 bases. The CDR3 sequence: CASSRTVSSYEQYF. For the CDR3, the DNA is TGTGCCAGCAGTCGGACAGTGAGCTCCTACGAGCAGTACTTC.

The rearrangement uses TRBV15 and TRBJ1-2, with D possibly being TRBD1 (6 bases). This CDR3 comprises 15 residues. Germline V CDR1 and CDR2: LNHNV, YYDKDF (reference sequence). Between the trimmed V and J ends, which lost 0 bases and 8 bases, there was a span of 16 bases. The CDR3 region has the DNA TGTGCCACCAGCAGAGATAGGGAGGGGACACGGGGCTACACCTTC. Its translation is CATSRDREGTRGYTF.

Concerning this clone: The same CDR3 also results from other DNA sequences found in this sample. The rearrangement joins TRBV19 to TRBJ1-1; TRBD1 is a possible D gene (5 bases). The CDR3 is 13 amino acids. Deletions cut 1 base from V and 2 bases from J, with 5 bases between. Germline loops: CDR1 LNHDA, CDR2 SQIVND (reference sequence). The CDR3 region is CASSIGGNTEAFF. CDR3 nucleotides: TGTGCCAGTAGTATAGGGGGCAACACTGAAGCTTTCTTT.

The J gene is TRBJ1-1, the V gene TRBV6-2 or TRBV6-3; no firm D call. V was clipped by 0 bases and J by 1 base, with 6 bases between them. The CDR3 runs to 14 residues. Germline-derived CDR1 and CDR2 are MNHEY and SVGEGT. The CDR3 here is CASSYSSQNTEAFF. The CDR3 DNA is TGTGCCAGCAGTTACTCATCCCAGAACACTGAAGCTTTCTTT.

In DNA, the CDR3 is TGCGCCAGCAGCTGGGGGGGCTCTGGGGCCAACGTCCTGACTTTC. Translated: CASSWGGSGANVLTF. This sequence joins TRBV5-1 and TRBJ2-6; 7 positions match TRBD2. Unmatched junction bases numbered 0, after V lost 3 bases and J lost 0 bases. Germline V gene data show CDR1 as SGHRS and CDR2 as YFSETQ. The CDR3 has 15 amino acids.

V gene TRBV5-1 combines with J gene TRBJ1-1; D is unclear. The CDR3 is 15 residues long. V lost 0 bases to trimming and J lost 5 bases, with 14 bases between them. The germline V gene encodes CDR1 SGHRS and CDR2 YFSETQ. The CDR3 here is CASSLVRGLGTEAFF. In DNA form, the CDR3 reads TGCGCCAGCAGCTTGGTTCGGGGTTTGGGAACTGAAGCTTTCTTT.

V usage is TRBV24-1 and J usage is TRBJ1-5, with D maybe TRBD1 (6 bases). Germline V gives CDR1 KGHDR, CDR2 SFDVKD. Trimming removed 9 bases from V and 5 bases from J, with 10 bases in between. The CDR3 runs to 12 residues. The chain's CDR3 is CATGGRDQPQHF. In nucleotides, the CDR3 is TGTGCCACCGGGGGCAGAGATCAGCCCCAGCATTTT.

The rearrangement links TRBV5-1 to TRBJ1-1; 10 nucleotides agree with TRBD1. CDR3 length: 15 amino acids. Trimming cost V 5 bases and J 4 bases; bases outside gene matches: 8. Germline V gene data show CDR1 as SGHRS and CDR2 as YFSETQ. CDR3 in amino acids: CASRPPTGGVTEAFF. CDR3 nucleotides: TGCGCCAGCAGGCCCCCGACAGGGGGCGTCACTGAAGCTTTCTTT.

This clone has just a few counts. CDR3 sequence: CASSYILSGSGELFF. The CDR3 DNA follows: TGTGCCAGCAGTTATATCTTGTCGGGCTCCGGGGAGCTGTTTTTT. The chain couples TRBV6-5 to TRBJ2-2; no firm D call. The V gene lost 3 bases and the J gene lost 6 bases, with 14 bases spanning the gap. This CDR3 region has 15 residues. CDR1 MNHEY and CDR2 SVGAGI come from the germline V gene.

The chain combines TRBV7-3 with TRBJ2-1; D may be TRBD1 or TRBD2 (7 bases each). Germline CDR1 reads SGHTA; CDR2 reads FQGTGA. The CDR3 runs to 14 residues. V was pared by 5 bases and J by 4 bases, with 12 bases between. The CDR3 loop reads CASSPGGDYNEQFF. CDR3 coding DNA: TGTGCCAGCAGCCCAGGGGGGGATTACAATGAGCAGTTCTTC. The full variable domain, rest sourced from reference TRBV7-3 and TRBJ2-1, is GAGVSQTPSNKVTEKGKYVELRCDPISGHTALYWYRQSLGQGPEFLIYFQGTGAADDSGLPNDRFFAVRPEGSVSTLKIQRTERGDSAVYLCASSPGGDYNEQFFGPGTRLTVL.

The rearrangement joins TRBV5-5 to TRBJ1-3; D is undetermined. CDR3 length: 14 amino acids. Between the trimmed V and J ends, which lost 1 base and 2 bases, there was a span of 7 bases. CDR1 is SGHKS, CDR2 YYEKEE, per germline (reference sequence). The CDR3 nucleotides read TGTGCCAGCAGCTTGCGCGGGACTGGAAACACCATATATTTT. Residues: CASSLRGTGNTIYF. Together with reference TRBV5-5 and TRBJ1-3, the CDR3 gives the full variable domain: DAGVTQSPTHLIKTRGQQVTLRCSPISGHKSVSWYQQVLGQGPQFIFQYYEKEERGRGNFPDRFSARQFPNYSSELNVNALLLGDSALYLCASSLRGTGNTIYFGEGSWLTVV.

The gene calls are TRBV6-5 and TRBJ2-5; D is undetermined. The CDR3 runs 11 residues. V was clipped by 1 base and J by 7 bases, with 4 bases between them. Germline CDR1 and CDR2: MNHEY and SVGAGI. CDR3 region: CASSYWGTQYF. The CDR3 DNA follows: TGTGCCAGCAGTTACTGGGGGACCCAGTACTTC.

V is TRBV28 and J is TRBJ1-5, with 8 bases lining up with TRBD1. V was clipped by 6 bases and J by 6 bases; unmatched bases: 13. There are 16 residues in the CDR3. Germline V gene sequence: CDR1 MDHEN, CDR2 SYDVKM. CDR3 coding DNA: TGTGCCAGCAGACCCCCTGGACAGGGCCGACTTCAGCCCCAGCATTTT. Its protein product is CASRPPGQGRLQPQHF. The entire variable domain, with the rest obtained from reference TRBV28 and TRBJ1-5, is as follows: DVKVTQSSRYLVKRTGEKVFLECVQDMDHENMFWYRQDPGLGLRLIYFSYDVKMKEKGDIPEGYSVSREKKERFSLILESASTNQTSMYLCASRPPGQGRLQPQHFGDGTRLSIL.

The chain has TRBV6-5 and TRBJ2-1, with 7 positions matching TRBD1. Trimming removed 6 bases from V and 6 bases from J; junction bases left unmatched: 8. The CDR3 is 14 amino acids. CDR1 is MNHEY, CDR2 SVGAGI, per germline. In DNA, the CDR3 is TGTGCCAGCAGCCCAACAGGGGTCTTCAATGAGCAGTTCTTC. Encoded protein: CASSPTGVFNEQFF.

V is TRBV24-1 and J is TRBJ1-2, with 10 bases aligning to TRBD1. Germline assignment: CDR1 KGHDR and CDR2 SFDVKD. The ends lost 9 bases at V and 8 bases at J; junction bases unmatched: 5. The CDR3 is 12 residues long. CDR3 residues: CATGGTGDGYTF. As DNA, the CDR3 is TGTGCCACCGGCGGGACAGGGGACGGCTACACCTTC.

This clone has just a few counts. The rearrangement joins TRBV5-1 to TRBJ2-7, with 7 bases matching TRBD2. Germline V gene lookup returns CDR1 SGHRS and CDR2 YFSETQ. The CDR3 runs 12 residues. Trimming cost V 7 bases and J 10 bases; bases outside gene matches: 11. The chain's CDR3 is CASGERGERQYF. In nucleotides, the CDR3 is TGCGCCAGCGGGGAGCGGGGAGAGCGACAGTACTTC.

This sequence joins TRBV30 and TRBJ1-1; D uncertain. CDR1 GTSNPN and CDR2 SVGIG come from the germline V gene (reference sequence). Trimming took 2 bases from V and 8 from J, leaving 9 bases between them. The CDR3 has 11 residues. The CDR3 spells CAWSRRAEAFF. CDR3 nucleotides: TGTGCCTGGAGTCGGCGTGCCGAAGCTTTCTTT.

CDR3 in DNA: TGTGCCAGCCTTTTGTCAGGGGGAAACGAGCAGTACTTC. This codes for CASLLSGGNEQYF. V gene TRBV28 combines with J gene TRBJ2-7; TRBD1 matches at 7 bases. This CDR3 comprises 13 residues. V lost 8 bases and J lost 5; bases outside the gene matches: 9. Germline CDR1 MDHEN, CDR2 SYDVKM.

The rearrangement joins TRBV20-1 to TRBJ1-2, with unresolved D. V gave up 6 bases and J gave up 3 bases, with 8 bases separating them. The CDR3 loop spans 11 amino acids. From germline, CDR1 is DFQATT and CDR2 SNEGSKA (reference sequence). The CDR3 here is CSARKDYGYTF. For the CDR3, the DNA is TGCAGTGCAAGGAAAGACTATGGCTACACCTTC.

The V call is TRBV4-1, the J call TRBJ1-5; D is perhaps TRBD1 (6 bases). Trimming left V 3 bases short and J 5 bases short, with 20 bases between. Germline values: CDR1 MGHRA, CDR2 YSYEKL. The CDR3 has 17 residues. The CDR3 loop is CASSQDPIGQRYQPQHF. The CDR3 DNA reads TGCGCCAGCAGCCAGGATCCCATTGGACAGAGGTATCAGCCCCAGCATTTT.

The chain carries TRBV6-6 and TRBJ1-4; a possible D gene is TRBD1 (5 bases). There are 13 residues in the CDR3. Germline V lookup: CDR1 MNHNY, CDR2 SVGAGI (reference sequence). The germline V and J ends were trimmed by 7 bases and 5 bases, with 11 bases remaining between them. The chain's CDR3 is CASNPGPNEKLFF. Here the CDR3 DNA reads TGTGCCAGCAACCCGGGGCCCAATGAAAAACTGTTTTTT.

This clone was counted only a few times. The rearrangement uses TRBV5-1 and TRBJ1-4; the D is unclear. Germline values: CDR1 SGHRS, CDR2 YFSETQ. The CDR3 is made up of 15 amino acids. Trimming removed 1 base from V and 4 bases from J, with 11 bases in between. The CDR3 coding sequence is TGCGCCAGCAGCTTGTCGCTGGGAGATAATGAAAAACTGTTTTTT. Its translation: CASSLSLGDNEKLFF.

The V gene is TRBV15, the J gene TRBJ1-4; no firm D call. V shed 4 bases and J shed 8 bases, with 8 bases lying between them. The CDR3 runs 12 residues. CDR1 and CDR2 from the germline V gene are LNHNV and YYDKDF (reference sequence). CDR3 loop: CATSKTAEKLFF. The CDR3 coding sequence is TGTGCCACCAGCAAAACGGCAGAAAAACTGTTTTTT.

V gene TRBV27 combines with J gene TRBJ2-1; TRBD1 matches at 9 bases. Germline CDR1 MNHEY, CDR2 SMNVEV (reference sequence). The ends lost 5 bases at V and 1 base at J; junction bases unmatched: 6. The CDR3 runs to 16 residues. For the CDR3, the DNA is TGTGCCAGCAGTGGACCGGGACAGGGTTCCTACAATGAGCAGTTCTTC. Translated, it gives CASSGPGQGSYNEQFF.

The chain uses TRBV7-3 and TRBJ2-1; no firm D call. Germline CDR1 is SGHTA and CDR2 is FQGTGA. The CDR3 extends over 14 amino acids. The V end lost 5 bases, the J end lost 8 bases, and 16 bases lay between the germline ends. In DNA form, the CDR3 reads TGTGCCAGCAGCCGGAGTACCCGGTTGGATGAGCAGTTCTTC. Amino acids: CASSRSTRLDEQFF.